A single sample gave rise to the 20 T cell receptor beta chains below, sequenced in a study of molecular identifiers for immune sequencing clone quantification. TCRdb reprocessed the PCR reads with MiXCR, giving one entry per CDR3 protein. The top ten clones hold about 0.9% of a sample with approximately 670,000 distinct CDR3 sequences, approximately 20% of them seen once. The sequencing sample was made of naive CD8+ T cells from blood, with Jurkat cell RNA spiked in. The subset here: FACS-sorted CD8+CD4-CCR7+CD45RA+ naive T cells. All receptors derive from a human donor in good health. Some libraries in this study had Jurkat cell RNA spiked in.

This clonotype was seen many times. This chain connects TRBV5-6 to TRBJ2-7; maybe TRBD2 (6 bases). Germline loops: CDR1 SGHDT, CDR2 YYEEEE. Trimming took off 2 bases at V and 7 bases at J, with 13 bases between the two ends. This CDR3 contains 13 residues. CDR3 residues: CASSFGGYDEQYF. CDR3 bases: TGTGCCAGCAGCTTCGGGGGATACGATGAGCAGTACTTC.

The gene calls are TRBV28 and TRBJ2-7; TRBD1 might be the D (6 bases). The length of the CDR3 is 13 residues. V lost 3 bases to trimming and J lost 3 bases, with 9 bases between them. The germline CDR1 and CDR2 sequences are MDHEN and SYDVKM. CDR3 sequence reads: CASSFRGDYEQYF. DNA of the CDR3: TGTGCCAGCAGTTTCAGGGGAGACTACGAGCAGTACTTC.

On this clonotype: One end of the junction varies from germline; a read error may be responsible. This chain uses TRBV18 with TRBJ1-4, with D unclear. The CDR3 extends over 14 amino acids. CDR1 KGHSH and CDR2 LQKENI come from the germline V gene. The CDR3 DNA is TGTGCCAGCTCACGGGATTACAACGCCGAAAAACCGTTTTTT. This sequence encodes CASSRDYNAEKPFF.

The sample holds a few counts of this clonotype. The chain links TRBV19 to TRBJ2-2; D is perhaps TRBD2 (5 bases). There are 15 residues in the CDR3. Trimming cost V 2 bases and J 1 base, with 8 bases left between them. Per the germline V gene, CDR1 is LNHDA and CDR2 is SQIVND (reference sequence). The CDR3 sequence: CASSIFAGNTGELFF. The CDR3 region has the DNA TGTGCCAGTAGTATATTCGCGGGGAACACCGGGGAGCTGTTTTTT.

Turning to this clonotype: The missing conserved phenylalanine or tryptophan at the end of this CDR3 makes a read error likely. The chain joins TRBV27 to TRBJ2-7, with a tentative D call TRBD2 (6 bases). Germline V gene sequence: CDR1 MNHEY, CDR2 SMNVEV (reference sequence). The CDR3 runs to 15 residues. Trimming left V 2 bases short and J 4 bases short, with 15 bases between. The chain's CDR3 is CASSLQPGVMYEQYI. CDR3 coding DNA: TGTGCCAGCAGTTTACAACCGGGGGTGATGTACGAGCAGTACATC.

This clonotype has ten or more counts. This chain connects TRBV30 to TRBJ1-1, with D perhaps matching TRBD1 (5 bases). This CDR3 region has 13 residues. Germline CDR1 and CDR2: GTSNPN and SVGIG (reference sequence). Trimming stripped 0 bases from V and 2 bases from J, with 7 bases between. The CDR3 here is CAWSVTANTEAFF. CDR3 nucleotides: TGTGCCTGGAGTGTGACAGCCAACACTGAAGCTTTCTTT.

This clonotype showed up many times. This chain joins TRBV27 and TRBJ1-6; 8 positions match TRBD1. CDR3 length: 14 residues. Looked up from germline, CDR1 is MNHEY and CDR2 is SMNVEV (reference sequence). V lost 6 bases and J lost 8; bases outside the gene matches: 6. The DNA for the CDR3 is TGTGCCAGCAGACTACAGGGGGAATATTCACCCCTCCACTTT. Translation: CASRLQGEYSPLHF.

Concerning this clonotype itself: This clone may be a read error of a much larger clone one base away. The chain links TRBV5-3 to TRBJ2-7, with TRBD2 as a possible D gene (7 bases). TRBV5-3 is reported as an ORF; its role is uncertain. The CDR3 totals 15 residues. CDR3 protein: CASSLVRERDNEQYF. The CDR3 nucleotides read TGTGCCAGCAGCTTGGTCAGAGAGCGGGACAATGAGCAGTACTTC.

This clonotype was seen many times. The chain uses TRBV6-2 or TRBV6-3 and TRBJ2-3; 7 bases line up with TRBD2. Per the germline V gene, CDR1 is MNHEY and CDR2 is SVGEGT. The J segment lost 9 bases and the V segment lost 3 bases, leaving 24 bases of the junction unmatched. The CDR3 is 19 residues long. The CDR3 loop is CASSYISHLTGGRLRTQYF. In nucleotides, the CDR3 is TGTGCCAGCAGTTATATATCCCATTTGACGGGAGGTCGTCTGAGGACGCAGTATTTT.

This clonotype was detected ten times or more. The V gene is TRBV14, the J gene TRBJ2-2; perhaps TRBD1 as D (6 bases). The CDR3 length is 18 residues. Germline V gene data show CDR1 as SGHDN and CDR2 as FVKESK. The V end lost 3 bases, the J end lost 1 base, and 18 bases lay between the germline ends. Here the CDR3 reads CASSHQPTGTRNTGELFF. DNA of the CDR3: TGTGCCAGCAGCCACCAACCAACCGGGACAAGGAACACCGGGGAGCTGTTTTTT.

This clonotype was observed a handful of times. The chain carries TRBV9 and TRBJ2-7; TRBD2 agrees at 7 bases. J lost 2 bases, V lost 0 bases, and 2 bases had no gene match. CDR3 length equals 14 residues. Germline V gives CDR1 SGDLS, CDR2 YYNGEE. Written as DNA, the CDR3 is TGTGCCAGCAGCGTAGGGGACTATACCTACGAGCAGTACTTC. The encoded protein is CASSVGDYTYEQYF. The variable domain in full, completed from reference TRBV9 and TRBJ2-7, reads DSGVTQTPKHLITATGQRVTLRCSPRSGDLSVYWYQQSLDQGLQFLIQYYNGEERAKGNILERFSAQQFPDLHSELNLSSLELGDSALYFCASSVGDYTYEQYFGPGTRLTVT.

CDR3 protein: CASSSSRVGANYGYTF. In DNA, the CDR3 is TGTGCCAGCAGTTCCAGCAGGGTCGGGGCTAACTATGGCTACACCTTC. This rearrangement joins TRBV27 to TRBJ1-2; tentatively, D is TRBD1 (5 bases). The CDR3 is 16 amino acids. Germline V gene lookup returns CDR1 MNHEY and CDR2 SMNVEV (reference sequence). V gave up 4 bases and J gave up 0 bases, with 15 bases separating them.

Many counts were recorded for this clonotype. The chain combines TRBV20-1 with TRBJ2-7; 8 bases align to TRBD1. CDR3 length: 14 residues. Unmatched junction bases numbered 9, after V lost 5 bases and J lost 3 bases. In germline, CDR1 is DFQATT, CDR2 SNEGSKA (reference sequence). The CDR3 protein is CSARRTGINYEQYF. CDR3 DNA: TGCAGTGCTCGGCGGACAGGGATTAACTACGAGCAGTACTTC.

The sample holds a few counts of this clonotype. V usage is TRBV5-3 and J usage is TRBJ2-1; 11 positions match TRBD2. TRBV5-3 qualifies as an ORF whose function is uncertain. The CDR3 contains 17 residues. The V segment lost 8 bases and the J segment 5 bases; nucleotides outside the gene matches: 15. The CDR3 region is CASSRPDWGLADNEQFF. The CDR3 nucleotides are TGTGCCAGCAGCCGCCCCGACTGGGGACTAGCGGACAATGAGCAGTTCTTC.

The chain links TRBV9 to TRBJ2-7, with 10 bases matching TRBD2. J gave up 2 bases and V 1 base, and 3 bases lay outside the gene matches. CDR1 and CDR2 from the germline V gene are SGDLS and YYNGEE. The CDR3 covers 15 residues. CDR3 in amino acids: CASSVSSGGTYEQYF. CDR3 in DNA: TGTGCCAGCAGCGTATCTAGCGGGGGTACCTACGAGCAGTACTTC.

This clonotype was recorded many times. The chain uses TRBV20-1 and TRBJ2-2; D is unresolved. Between the trimmed V and J ends, which lost 6 bases and 6 bases, there was a span of 20 bases. Looked up from germline, CDR1 is DFQATT and CDR2 is SNEGSKA (reference sequence). This CDR3 has 15 amino acids. The CDR3 DNA reads as TGCAGTGCCACCAGAGACCTACCCACACCCGGGGAGCTGTTTTTT. Translation gives CSATRDLPTPGELFF.

The CDR3 DNA is TGTGCCAGCAGCCAGCCAGGGGGAGTACTCGGAGACACCATATATTTT. This codes for CASSQPGGVLGDTIYF. The V gene is TRBV6-6, the J gene TRBJ1-3, with 7 bases matching TRBD1. Per the germline V gene, CDR1 is MNHNY and CDR2 is SVGAGI (reference sequence). Trimming took 6 bases from V and 8 from J; bases not matched to a gene: 16. The CDR3 totals 16 residues.

About this clonotype itself: Given a much more abundant clone one base away, this may be a read error. This chain uses TRBV11-3 with TRBJ2-1; weak D call: TRBD2 (5 bases). The CDR3 runs to 15 residues. Germline V CDR1 and CDR2: SGHNT, YENEEA. The CDR3 sequence is CAGSKPGSSYNEQFF. CDR3 DNA: TGTGCCGGCAGTAAACCGGGAAGCTCCTACAATGAGCAGTTCTTC.

Comments on this clonotype: A single base separates this from a much larger clone, so it may be a read error. The genes are TRBV12-3 or TRBV12-4 and TRBJ2-3; 14 bases are a match to TRBD2. V shed 6 bases, J shed 6 bases, and the junction held 5 bases outside the gene matches. The CDR3 extends over 15 amino acids. CDR3 sequence reads: CASRRLAGGFDTQYF. For the CDR3, the DNA is TGTGCCAGCAGGAGACTAGCGGGAGGGTTTGATACGCAGTATTTT.

In this sample, this clonotype turned up a few times. The chain uses TRBV2 and TRBJ2-2, with D possibly being TRBD1 or TRBD2 (5 bases each). The CDR3 spans 18 residues. Per the germline V gene, CDR1 is SNHLY and CDR2 is FYNNEI. V was trimmed by 2 bases and J by 6 bases, leaving 22 bases between them. CDR3 in DNA: TGTGCCAGCAGTGAAACTAGGACAATCTTCTTGGGTCCCGGGGAGCTGTTTTTT. Encoded protein: CASSETRTIFLGPGELFF.